The T cell receptor (beta chain) described here comes from a study of identical twins. Germline CDR1 reads KGHSH; CDR2 reads LQKENI. The ends lost 0 bases at V and 8 bases at J; junction bases unmatched: 9. CDR3 length: 16 residues. TCRdb used MiXCR to reprocess the 5' RACE reads, holding one entry per CDR3 protein. Of roughly 250,000 distinct CDR3 sequences listed, around 15% are singletons. This clonotype appeared a few times. This chain links TRBV18 with TRBJ1-4, with 7 bases fitting TRBD1. The sequenced sample was memory (CD45RO+) T cells sorted from blood. The clonotype comes from a woman aged 18-29 years in good health. CDR3 sequence (DNA): TGTGCCAGCTCACCACCGTCACAGGGGAAAGGAGAAAAACTGTTTTTT. This gives the protein CASSPPSQGKGEKLFF.